The source of this TCR beta chain is a study of response to subunit inactivated influenza vaccine. With respect to this clonotype: Its specificity is not known.

V shed 4 bases and J shed 4 bases, with 16 bases lying between them. The CDR3 has 15 residues. Germline V gene data show CDR1 as MNHEY and CDR2 as SVGAGI. Whole-study results and caveats: Authors suggested that a seasonal influenza vaccination recruits few new T cells each time.

From the RT-PCR reads, TCRdb called clonotypes with MiXCR, one entry per CDR3 protein. The sample holds 450,000 to 600,000 distinct CDR3 sequences, under 9% seen once. The sample here was PBMCs from blood, taken around 25 months after vaccination. This clonotype was sampled from a man aged 50-75 years who received an inactivated influenza vaccine. V gene TRBV6-5 combines with J gene TRBJ1-2, with TRBD1 as a possible D gene (6 bases). CDR3 in amino acids: CASSSGTIGIYGYTF. CDR3 nucleotides: TGTGCCAGCAGTTCCGGGACAATAGGCATCTATGGCTACACCTTC.